This T cell receptor beta chain was retrieved from a study of blood T cell repertoires in COVID-19. Overall study context: Samples of COVID-19 (acute and convalescent) were obtained from the United States, Italy and Spain.

Points on this clone: One junction end does not reproduce the germline sequence, and a read error may be involved. Other nucleotide sequences from this sample produce the same CDR3.

Original processing notes: Amplification from reference gene primers served as the basis for estimated nucleated cell counts. Data came from immunoSEQ multiplex PCR; TCRdb stores just in-frame clones and leaves some out. The DNA was the basis for D and trimming; V, J and clone size are from that table. The sample consists of about 180,000 clones, more than 80% of them appearing once. This TCR came from a human donor in a cohort sampled during active COVID-19. Sample: peripheral blood.

CDR3 DNA sequence: TGTGCTAGCAGCCTAGGGCCGGGGGACTACAATGAGCAGTTCTTC. Protein sequence: CASSLGPGDYNEQFF. This chain uses TRBV9 with TRBJ2-1, with D perhaps matching TRBD2 (6 bases). This CDR3 contains 15 residues. Germline V gives CDR1 SGDLS, CDR2 YYNGEE.